The clone carrying this TCR beta chain has only one observation. Trimming removed 4 bases from V and 1 base from J, with 4 bases in between. The germline CDR1 and CDR2 sequences are MNHEY and SVGAGI. The CDR3 consists of 12 residues. This entry comes from a study of blood T cell repertoires in COVID-19. Assay used: immunoSEQ multiplex PCR; TCRdb lists only in-frame clones, some missing. The sample holds 150,000 to 200,000 clones, about 87% seen once. The source is a woman between 50 and 59 years old with acute or convalescent COVID-19. Material for sequencing was peripheral blood. The chain couples TRBV6-5 to TRBJ1-1; D unclear. CDR3 nucleotides: TGTGCCAGCAGTTTTCAGAACACTGAAGCTTTCTTT. It is translated as CASSFQNTEAFF.